The 16 T cell receptor beta chains presented below share a single source sample, sequenced in a study of metastatic and nonmetastatic thyroid tumors. TCRdb re-called clones via MiXCR from the PCR reads. In the table there are tens of thousands of clones, about a sixth of which are singletons. Every patient underwent thyroid surgery untreated. The sequenced material came from blood. These receptors were taken from a female donor with papillary thyroid cancer or a benign thyroid nodule (not recorded which). Some clones in this sample may be carry-over from other donors' samples.

On this clone itself: A much larger clone differs from this one at a single base, so this may be a read error. The rearrangement links TRBV5-6 to TRBJ2-3; TRBD1 agrees at 7 bases. Germline V gene lookup returns CDR1 SGHDT and CDR2 YYEEEE. The CDR3 length is 15 residues. V shed 4 bases, J shed 1 base, and the junction held 6 bases outside the gene matches. The CDR3 coding sequence is TGTGCCAGCAGCCTAAAGGGGGCTGGCACAGATACGCAGTATTTT. It specifies CASSLKGAGTDTQYF.

The chain recombines TRBV6-1 with TRBJ2-7; D remains ambiguous. The V and J ends lost 7 bases and 7 bases respectively, with 23 bases between them. CDR3 length: 15 residues. The V gene's germline CDR1 is MNHNS and CDR2 SASEGT. The DNA for the CDR3 is TGTGCCAGCACGTCTTCGACGATGGGCGGTCGGGAGCAGTACTTC. Its translation: CASTSSTMGGREQYF.

This clone was observed at least ten times. This chain links TRBV20-1 with TRBJ2-3, with TRBD1 matching 8 bases. Germline CDR1 and CDR2: DFQATT and SNEGSKA (reference sequence). This CDR3 has 16 residues. J was trimmed by 6 bases and V by 3 bases; bases with no gene match: 14. CDR3 nucleotides: TGCAGTGCTAGTTATAGAGACAGGGGCCCCAGGGATACGCAGTATTTT. It specifies CSASYRDRGPRDTQYF.

This clone showed up many times. This may stem from a read error, because a much larger clone lies one nucleotide away. This chain connects TRBV19 to TRBJ2-7, with D unclear. The V end was cut by 7 bases, the J end by 0 bases, with 10 bases between. The CDR3 runs to 13 residues. The V gene's germline CDR1 is LNHDA and CDR2 SQIVND (reference sequence). The CDR3 here is CASTTVSSYEQYF. The CDR3 nucleotides read TGTGCCAGTACCACTGTGAGCTCCTACGAGCAGTACTTC.

This clone was counted many times. The V and J genes are TRBV20-1 and TRBJ2-5; 10 bases line up with TRBD1. There are 15 residues in the CDR3. Germline V gene data show CDR1 as DFQATT and CDR2 as SNEGSKA (reference sequence). The junction had 6 bases not matched to a gene; V was cut back by 0 bases and J by 5 bases. CDR3 loop: CSAREDRGVLETQYF. The CDR3 DNA sequence: TGCAGTGCTAGAGAGGACAGGGGGGTGTTGGAGACCCAGTACTTC.

Remarks on this clone: Within the sample, other DNA sequences also encode this same CDR3. This chain joins TRBV18 and TRBJ2-6; weak D call: TRBD1 (5 bases). CDR3 size: 18 residues. Trimming took 4 bases from V and 0 from J, leaving 16 bases between them. Looked up from germline, CDR1 is KGHSH and CDR2 is LQKENI. The CDR3 region is CASSRQGPGNSGANVLTF. The DNA of the CDR3 is TGTGCCAGCTCACGTCAGGGTCCTGGAAACTCTGGGGCCAACGTCCTGACTTTC.

This clone was counted many times. The gene calls are TRBV5-1 and TRBJ2-5; maybe TRBD2 (7 bases). The CDR3 consists of 15 residues. In germline, CDR1 is SGHRS, CDR2 YFSETQ. The V end was cut by 1 base, the J end by 2 bases, with 12 bases between. This chain's CDR3 is CASSLTGRGQETQYF. Written as DNA, the CDR3 is TGCGCCAGCAGCTTGACAGGGCGGGGGCAAGAGACCCAGTACTTC. The whole variable domain, filled in from reference TRBV5-1 and TRBJ2-5, reads KAGVTQTPRYLIKTRGQQVTLSCSPISGHRSVSWYQQTPGQGLQFLFEYFSETQRNKGNFPGRFSGRQFSNSRSEMNVSTLELGDSALYLCASSLTGRGQETQYFGPGTRLLVL.

This clone was observed many times. The rearrangement joins TRBV12-3 or TRBV12-4 to TRBJ2-2; TRBD1 matches at 9 bases. V shed 6 bases and J 8 bases; nucleotides not matched to a gene: 10. The CDR3 sequence is 15 residues long. As DNA, the CDR3 is TGTGCCAGCAGGGGGGGACAGGGCTTGTGGGGGGAGCTGTTTTTT. It is translated as CASRGGQGLWGELFF.

A word on this clone: The CDR3 does not end in the conserved phenylalanine or tryptophan, so this is likely a read error. The chain is built from TRBV19 and TRBJ1-2, with unresolved D. Deletions cut 1 base from V and 8 bases from J, with 11 bases between. Germline V gives CDR1 LNHDA, CDR2 SQIVND (reference sequence). This CDR3 is 13 amino acids long. CDR3 nucleotide sequence: TGTGCCAGTAGTATAGGGAAAGCGAGAGGCTACACCTTA. It specifies CASSIGKARGYTL.

This clone occurred many times. The CDR3 nucleotides are TGCGCCAGCAGCACCCAGCGGGCAGATACGCAGTATTTT. This gives the protein CASSTQRADTQYF. J is TRBJ2-3 and V is TRBV4-1, with D perhaps TRBD2 (6 bases). Germline V gene sequence: CDR1 MGHRA, CDR2 YSYEKL. CDR3 length: 13 residues. V lost 5 bases, J lost 4 bases, and 10 bases lay in between.

This clone was picked up many times. The chain has TRBV24-1 and TRBJ2-7, with D possibly being TRBD1 or TRBD2 (5 bases each). Germline V CDR1 and CDR2: KGHDR, SFDVKD. Trimming cost V 6 bases and J 1 base, with 15 bases left between them. CDR3 length: 15 residues. The CDR3 reads CATSPSGQGSYEQYF. DNA of the CDR3: TGTGCCACCAGTCCCTCGGGGCAGGGATCCTACGAGCAGTACTTC.

The rearrangement uses TRBV28 and TRBJ2-5; 8 bases match TRBD1. The V and J ends lost 7 bases and 8 bases, in that order; junction bases with no gene match: 15. CDR1 and CDR2 from the germline V gene are MDHEN and SYDVKM. The CDR3 length is 15 residues. For the CDR3, the DNA is TGTGCCAGCACTTCCCCCTCGGACAGGGTTGATACCCAGTACTTC. It specifies CASTSPSDRVDTQYF. The full variable domain, with the rest looked up from reference TRBV28 and TRBJ2-5, is DVKVTQSSRYLVKRTGEKVFLECVQDMDHENMFWYRQDPGLGLRLIYFSYDVKMKEKGDIPEGYSVSREKKERFSLILESASTNQTSMYLCASTSPSDRVDTQYFGPGTRLLVL.

In its sample, this clone was seen many times. One end of the junction varies from germline; a read error may be responsible. The rearrangement links TRBV7-6 to TRBJ2-3; D possibly uses TRBD1 or TRBD2 (5 bases each). This CDR3 is 15 amino acids long. The germline CDR1 and CDR2 sequences are SGHVS and FNYEAQ. The CDR3 here is CAGSFGQGRTDTQYF. The CDR3 DNA reads TGTGCCGGCAGCTTCGGGCAGGGACGAACAGATACGCAGTATTTT.

This clone was seen repeatedly, ten times or more. The V gene is TRBV7-2, the J gene TRBJ2-1, with TRBD2 matching 7 bases. The ends lost 3 bases at V and 6 bases at J; junction bases unmatched: 8. The V gene's germline CDR1 is SGHTA and CDR2 FQGNSA. The CDR3 extends over 15 amino acids. The CDR3 DNA sequence: TGTGCCAGCAGCTTGGGCGGGAGTGGGGCCAATGAGCAGTTCTTC. Its protein product is CASSLGGSGANEQFF.

To note about this clone: An end of the junction does not agree with germline; a read error may underlie this. The chain is built from TRBV30 and TRBJ2-3; perhaps TRBD2 as D (6 bases). Germline V gene lookup returns CDR1 GTSNPN and CDR2 SVGIG (reference sequence). The CDR3 covers 14 residues. As DNA, the CDR3 is TGTGCCTGGAGTAGCGGGCTCGGAACAGATACTCAGTATTTT. It translates to CAWSSGLGTDTQYF.

This clone was counted ten times or more. The chain recombines TRBV7-3 with TRBJ2-1, with D possibly being TRBD1 or TRBD2 (7 bases each). V lost 6 bases and J lost 7, with 22 bases in between. The CDR3 totals 16 residues. Per the germline V gene, CDR1 is SGHTA and CDR2 is FQGTGA. The CDR3 DNA follows: TGTGCCAGCAGTTTGAACCCAGGGGGGGGATCGAATGAGCAGTTCTTC. Its protein product is CASSLNPGGGSNEQFF.